Following are 20 T cell receptor beta chains from one sample sequenced in a study of blood T cell repertoires in COVID-19. Profiled with immunoSEQ multiplex PCR; TCRdb holds only in-frame clones, not every one. In the table there are under 300,000 clones, about nine tenths of which are singletons. Sequences were obtained from peripheral blood. The receptor source for this set is a man between 60 and 75 years old who had recovered from COVID-19.

The rearrangement links TRBV4-2 to TRBJ2-7; TRBD1 agrees at 10 bases. CDR3 length equals 15 residues. Unmatched junction bases numbered 8, after V lost 5 bases and J lost 4 bases. Germline CDR1 and CDR2: LGHNA and YNFKEQ. CDR3 sequence (DNA): TGTGCCAGCAGCGAACCGGGACAGGGGTATTACGAGCAGTACTTC. Encoded protein: CASSEPGQGYYEQYF.

This chain joins TRBV20-1 and TRBJ2-7, with 7 bases fitting TRBD2. Germline CDR1 and CDR2: DFQATT and SNEGSKA (reference sequence). Losses at the gene ends were 3 bases for V and 5 bases for J; bases not matched to a gene: 13. This CDR3 is 15 amino acids long. The CDR3 reads CSASDPSGADDEQYV. CDR3 DNA: TGCAGTGCTAGTGACCCGAGCGGGGCGGATGACGAGCAGTACGTC.

The chain links TRBV5-4 to TRBJ1-4; possible D gene TRBD1, 6 bases. The germline gives CDR1 SGHNT, CDR2 YYREEE (reference sequence). V lost 4 bases and J lost 5, with 15 bases in between. The CDR3 consists of 15 residues. DNA for the CDR3: TGTGCCAGCAGCGAATCTTCCGGGACAAATGAAAAACTGTTTTTT. It specifies CASSESSGTNEKLFF.

The chain uses TRBV2 and TRBJ2-3; the match to TRBD2 covers 9 bases. The CDR3 has 16 residues. Germline V gene sequence: CDR1 SNHLY, CDR2 FYNNEI. V was pared by 3 bases and J by 2 bases, with 6 bases of the junction left unmatched. CDR3 nucleotides: TGTGCCAGCAGTGAGTTAGCGGGGGCGACCACAGATACGCAGTATTTT. Protein sequence: CASSELAGATTDTQYF. The full variable domain, with the rest looked up from reference TRBV2 and TRBJ2-3, is EPEVTQTPSHQVTQMGQEVILRCVPISNHLYFYWYRQILGQKVEFLVSFYNNEISEKSEIFDDQFSVERPDGSNFTLKIRSTKLEDSAMYFCASSELAGATTDTQYFGPGTRLTVL.

The chain couples TRBV19 to TRBJ1-1, with 8 positions matching TRBD1. The germline gives CDR1 LNHDA, CDR2 SQIVND (reference sequence). V lost 4 bases, J lost 1 base, and 11 bases stayed unmatched. This CDR3 is built from 17 residues. For the CDR3, the DNA is TGTGCCAGTAGTAAACTTCTTACAGGGGGAAAGAACACTGAAGCTTTCTTT. Translated: CASSKLLTGGKNTEAFF.

This clone was observed once. This rearrangement joins TRBV7-2 to TRBJ1-1; no clear D gene. Germline lookup yields CDR1 SGHTA and CDR2 FQGNSA. Trimming shortened V by 4 bases and J by 6 bases, and 9 bases separated the two germline ends. The CDR3 spans 12 residues. The CDR3 DNA sequence: TGTGCCAGCAGCTGGCGGGTCTCTGAAGCTTTCTTT. Amino acid sequence: CASSWRVSEAFF.

V and J are TRBV5-6 and TRBJ2-5, with 9 bases that match TRBD2. From germline, CDR1 is SGHDT and CDR2 YYEEEE. The V segment lost 4 bases and the J segment 1 base; nucleotides outside the gene matches: 14. This CDR3 comprises 18 residues. The CDR3 nucleotides read TGTGCCAGCAGCCGAAGCCCCCAGCGGGGGGCCCCCCAAGAGACCCAGTACTTC. Translating gives CASSRSPQRGAPQETQYF.

The chain links TRBV5-8 to TRBJ2-1, with 8 bases fitting TRBD1. The germline gives CDR1 SGHTS, CDR2 YDEGEE. With 7 bases clipped from V and 8 bases from J, the junction kept 11 bases outside the gene matches. The CDR3 is 14 amino acids. The CDR3 loop is CASVPRTGYDEQFF. The CDR3 bases are TGTGCCAGCGTGCCAAGGACAGGGTACGATGAGCAGTTCTTC.

J is TRBJ2-1 and V is TRBV19, with D possibly TRBD1 on 6 matching bases. The CDR3 has 11 amino acids. Germline CDR1 LNHDA, CDR2 SQIVND (reference sequence). V lost 4 bases and J 9 bases, leaving 7 bases between the germline ends. The CDR3: CASSTRGEQFF. CDR3 DNA sequence: TGTGCCAGTAGTACCAGGGGTGAGCAGTTCTTC.

The rearrangement uses TRBV18 and TRBJ2-1; 9 nucleotides line up with TRBD2. Germline loops: CDR1 KGHSH, CDR2 LQKENI. This CDR3 is built from 16 residues. Germline trimming cut 1 base from V and 9 bases from J; bases unmatched to any gene: 10. In nucleotides, the CDR3 is TGTGCCAGCTCACCACAGTGGGCGGGGGGGCCGTCTGAGCAGTTCTTC. Its protein is CASSPQWAGGPSEQFF.

This chain uses TRBV30 with TRBJ1-2; D gene uncertain. Per the germline V gene, CDR1 is GTSNPN and CDR2 is SVGIG (reference sequence). V was shortened by 0 bases and J by 2 bases, with 7 bases between the two germline ends. The CDR3 extends over 13 amino acids. CDR3 sequence reads: CAWSVNRNYGYTF. The DNA of the CDR3 is TGTGCCTGGAGTGTAAACAGAAACTATGGCTACACCTTC. Filled out from reference TRBV30 and TRBJ1-2, the complete variable domain reads SQTIHQWPATLVQPVGSPLSLECTVEGTSNPNLYWYRQAAGRGLQLLFYSVGIGQISSEVPQNLSASRPQDRQFILSSKKLLLSDSGFYLCAWSVNRNYGYTFGSGTRLTVV.

The chain combines TRBV25-1 with TRBJ1-1; D uncertain. The CDR3 has 15 amino acids. Trimming pared 5 bases from V and 6 bases from J, leaving 19 bases between. In germline, CDR1 is MGHDK, CDR2 SYGVNS. The CDR3 protein is CASSPHEGRAAEAFF. Here the CDR3 DNA reads TGTGCCAGCAGTCCCCACGAGGGTCGGGCGGCTGAAGCTTTCTTT.

For this clone: At one end, the junction sequence differs from germline, possibly due to a read error. This chain links TRBV24-1 with TRBJ2-7, with D possibly matching TRBD1 (6 bases). Germline V gives CDR1 KGHDR, CDR2 SFDVKD. This CDR3 spans 13 amino acids. The CDR3 loop reads CATSEDGTTHPNF. The CDR3 DNA sequence: TGTGCCACCAGTGAAGACGGGACAACCCATCCAAACTTC.

This clone was detected only once. The chain has TRBV18 and TRBJ2-3; 11 nucleotides line up with TRBD2. The CDR3 loop spans 15 amino acids. The junction had 6 bases not matched to a gene; V was cut back by 3 bases and J by 7 bases. Germline lookup yields CDR1 KGHSH and CDR2 LQKENI. The chain's CDR3 is CASSPAGTSGNTQYF. The CDR3 DNA follows: TGTGCCAGCTCACCGGCCGGGACTAGCGGAAATACGCAGTATTTT.

The chain employs TRBV11-2 and TRBJ2-7, with D uncertain. V was pared by 1 base and J by 2 bases, with 6 bases between. The CDR3 sequence is 13 residues long. From germline, CDR1 is SGHAT and CDR2 FQNNGV. For the CDR3, the DNA is TGTGCCAGCAGCTTAGGAGGTACCTACGAGCAGTACTTC. Amino acid sequence: CASSLGGTYEQYF.

This clone turned up a few times. This chain links TRBV7-9 with TRBJ1-4; D unclear. CDR1 is SEHNR, CDR2 FQNEAQ, per germline (reference sequence). There are 14 residues in the CDR3. Deletions cut 4 bases from V and 3 bases from J, with 9 bases between. CDR3 sequence reads: CASSYEQSNEKLFF. The DNA for the CDR3 is TGTGCCAGCAGCTATGAACAGTCTAATGAAAAACTGTTTTTT.

This chain joins TRBV30 and TRBJ1-4; D remains ambiguous. Germline CDR1 and CDR2: GTSNPN and SVGIG (reference sequence). This CDR3 is 14 amino acids long. Trimming pared 5 bases from V and 2 bases from J, leaving 12 bases between. The CDR3 DNA follows: TGTGCCTGGGGAACGGGAGGGACTAATGAAAAACTGTTTTTT. This gives the protein CAWGTGGTNEKLFF.

The rearrangement links TRBV6-6 to TRBJ1-6, with 8 bases that match TRBD1. Per the germline V gene, CDR1 is MNHNY and CDR2 is SVGAGI (reference sequence). The CDR3 runs to 16 residues. The ends lost 6 bases at V and 4 bases at J; junction bases unmatched: 8. The CDR3 nucleotides read TGTGCCAGCAGGCCACGAGGACAGGGATATAATTCACCCCTCCACTTT. It specifies CASRPRGQGYNSPLHF.

The chain recombines TRBV18 with TRBJ2-7; TRBD1 matches 9 bases. V trimming: 8 bases; J trimming: 4 bases; junction bases outside the gene matches: 9. Germline V gene sequence: CDR1 KGHSH, CDR2 LQKENI. There are 14 residues in the CDR3. The chain's CDR3 is CASRTGQGSYEQYF. CDR3 sequence (DNA): TGTGCCAGCCGGACGGGACAGGGTTCTTACGAGCAGTACTTC.

The J gene is TRBJ2-3, the V gene TRBV2; D unclear. Germline V CDR1 and CDR2: SNHLY, FYNNEI. V dropped 4 bases and J dropped 8 bases, with 4 bases sitting between them. The CDR3 has 10 residues. The CDR3 region is CASSAGTQYF. The DNA of the CDR3 is TGTGCCAGCAGTGCGGGTACGCAGTATTTT.